This T cell receptor (beta chain) was retrieved from a study of cytomegalovirus exposure and HLA in healthy donors. General observations from the study: According to a later analysis, most TCR beta chains associated with CMV appeared HLA-restricted. Later on, a genetic analysis was performed. It linked a missense variant in DCLRE1C with V- and J-gene trimming of TCR beta. Rare TCR sequences predominated, though certain public TCRs were found in many donors.

In its sample, this clone was seen a few times. Its matching antigen is unknown. The CDR3 totals 14 residues. V dropped 7 bases and J dropped 7; count of bases not matched to a gene: 10. Germline-derived CDR1 and CDR2 are MNHEY and SVGAGI. Healthy individuals who donated bone marrow served as the donors. 13 Jbeta primers and 60 Vbeta primers were used for the PCR. Here immunoSEQ multiplex PCR was the method, and the copy in TCRdb shows in-frame clones only, minus some. The data contain some 30,000 clones, 44% of them singletons. The sample comprised PBMCs. This chain links TRBV6-5 with TRBJ2-7, with 10 bases identical to TRBD1. This TCR was recovered from a woman in her fifties or sixties in good health and CMV-seronegative. CDR3 region: CASTSRDRGREQYF. The CDR3 coding sequence is TGTGCCAGCACCTCCCGGGACAGGGGAAGGGAGCAGTACTTC.